Only a few counts were recorded for the clone carrying this TCR beta chain. The target antigen is unknown. The data were obtained in a study of beta chain features in type 1 diabetes. General study results and limits: There was a moderate but significant shortening of TCRB CDR3s in all four CD4+ subsets of Type 1 diabetes patients.

cDNA synthesis used the whole RNA isolate, giving expressed TCRB sequences. TCRdb's table, derived via immunoSEQ multiplex PCR, lists solely in-frame clones and lacks some. The sample lists fewer than 300,000 clones, about a tenth occurring once. The CDR3 loop spans 15 amino acids. Germline V gene sequence: CDR1 LNHDA, CDR2 SQIVND (reference sequence). Between the trimmed V and J ends, which lost 4 bases and 1 base, there was a span of 13 bases. Cells sorted by CD45RO/CCR7/CD25/CD127/CD95/CD27 comprised CD4+ naive, central memory, regulatory and stem cell-like memory cells. The receptor comes from a man aged 25-40 years with type 1 diabetes. This chain joins TRBV19 and TRBJ1-1; possible D gene TRBD1, 6 bases. Material for sequencing was naive CD4+ T cells from blood. CDR3 DNA: TGTGCCAGTAGTACCTTCACGACAGGGAACACTGAAGCTTTCTTT. This sequence encodes CASSTFTTGNTEAFF.